The clone carrying this TCR beta chain occurred a few times. 60 Vbeta and 13 Jbeta primers were used in PCR. Assay used: immunoSEQ multiplex PCR; TCRdb lists only in-frame clones, some missing. The data hold around 160,000 clones, with about 71% observed a single time. The CDR3 is 15 amino acids. The V gene's germline CDR1 is MGHRA and CDR2 YSYEKL. V gave up 1 base and J gave up 2 bases; unmatched junction bases: 0. The sample comes from a study of cytomegalovirus exposure and HLA in healthy donors. The V call is TRBV4-1, the J call TRBJ2-5, with 11 positions matching TRBD2. The source of this sequence is a woman between 40 and 50 years old in good health and CMV-seropositive. Sequences were obtained from PBMCs. The CDR3: CASSQGLAGQETQYF. CDR3 coding DNA: TGCGCCAGCAGCCAAGGACTAGCGGGACAAGAGACCCAGTACTTC.